The clone carrying this T cell receptor beta chain was counted only a few times. Its antigen is unknown. TCRdb ran MiXCR on the RT-PCR reads and lists one entry per CDR3 protein. The sample has approximately 530,000 distinct CDR3 sequences, 6% to 9% seen once. The data were taken from a study of response to subunit inactivated influenza vaccine. Findings of the study overall: Authors suggested each seasonal flu vaccination may recruit only limited numbers of new T cells.

The CDR3 has 15 residues. Germline CDR1 reads SGHAT; CDR2 reads FQDESV (reference sequence). V dropped 2 bases and J dropped 2 bases, with 10 bases sitting between them. This chain connects TRBV11-1 to TRBJ2-1; tentatively, D is TRBD2 (5 bases). This clonotype originated in a man between 50 and 75 years old who received an inactivated influenza vaccine. Sequences were derived from PBMCs from blood, sampled 23 to 25 months after vaccination. The CDR3 sequence: CASSLLSGAYNEQFF. The CDR3 DNA reads TGTGCCAGCAGCTTATTAAGCGGAGCCTACAATGAGCAGTTCTTC.